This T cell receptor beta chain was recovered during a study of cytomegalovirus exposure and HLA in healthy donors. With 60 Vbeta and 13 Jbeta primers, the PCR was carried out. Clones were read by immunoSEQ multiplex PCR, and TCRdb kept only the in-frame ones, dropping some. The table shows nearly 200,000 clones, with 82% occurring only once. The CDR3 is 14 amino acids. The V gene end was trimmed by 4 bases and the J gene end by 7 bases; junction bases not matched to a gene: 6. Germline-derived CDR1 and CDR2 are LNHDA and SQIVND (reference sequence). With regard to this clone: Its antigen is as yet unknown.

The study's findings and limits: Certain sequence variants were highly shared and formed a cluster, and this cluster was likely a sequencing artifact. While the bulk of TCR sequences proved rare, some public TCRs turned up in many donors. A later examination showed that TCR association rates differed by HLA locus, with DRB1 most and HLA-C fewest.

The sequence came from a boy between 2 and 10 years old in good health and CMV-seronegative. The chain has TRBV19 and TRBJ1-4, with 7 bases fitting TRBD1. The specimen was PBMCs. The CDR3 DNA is TGTGCCAGTAGTACACAGGGGTGGGGTGAAAAACTGTTTTTT. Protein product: CASSTQGWGEKLFF.